These 32 T cell receptor beta chains originate from one sample sequenced in a study of cytomegalovirus exposure and HLA in healthy donors. Amplification used 60 Vbeta primers and 13 Jbeta primers. Sequencing was performed with immunoSEQ multiplex PCR; in TCRdb, only in-frame clones are kept and a portion is missing. The sample has about 160,000 clones; roughly 84% are singletons. The sample taken for sequencing was PBMCs. The origin of the receptors is a man aged 45-60 years in good health and CMV-seropositive.

This clone was found once. The chain recombines TRBV10-3 with TRBJ2-1, with D possibly matching TRBD1 (5 bases). V gave up 6 bases and J gave up 6 bases, with 18 bases separating them. The CDR3 totals 15 residues. The germline gives CDR1 ENHRY, CDR2 SYGVKD. The CDR3 coding sequence is TGTGCCATCAGCCAATCCCGGCAGGGTGGCAATGAGCAGTTCTTC. Translating it yields CAISQSRQGGNEQFF.

Points on this clone: A read error may account for a junction end that differs from germline. The chain recombines TRBV19 with TRBJ2-1, with 13 nucleotides matching TRBD2. Looked up from germline, CDR1 is LNHDA and CDR2 is SQIVND (reference sequence). The CDR3 is 16 residues long. The CDR3 sequence is CASTTIGTSGTATKLF. Here the CDR3 DNA reads TGTGCCAGTACTACTATTGGGACTAGCGGGACTGCAACGAAACTCTTC.

CDR3 nucleotides: TGTGCCAGCAGTCGGACTAGCGGGGGGGCACAAGAGACCCAGTACTTC. This translates into CASSRTSGGAQETQYF. The chain couples TRBV2 to TRBJ2-5; 15 bases map to TRBD2. Germline V gene sequence: CDR1 SNHLY, CDR2 FYNNEI. J gave up 2 bases and V 5 bases, and 3 bases lay outside the gene matches. The CDR3 contains 16 residues.

For this clone: At one of its ends the junction is not consistent with the germline gene, which may arise from a read error. This sequence joins TRBV18 and TRBJ1-1, with 8 bases aligning to TRBD1. Looked up from germline, CDR1 is KGHSH and CDR2 is LQKENI. CDR3 length equals 13 residues. The DNA of the CDR3 is TGTGTCAGCACAGGGGGTTTAGACACTGAAGCTTTCTTT. It specifies CVSTGGLDTEAFF.

The rearrangement joins TRBV6-1 to TRBJ1-1; 8 bases are a match to TRBD1. Germline CDR1 MNHNS, CDR2 SASEGT. V shed 6 bases, J shed 6 bases, and the junction held 12 bases outside the gene matches. The CDR3 spans 15 residues. The CDR3, as DNA: TGTGCCAGCAGCGGGGCCTCGACAGGGGCGGCTGAAGCTTTCTTT. Translated, it gives CASSGASTGAAEAFF.

The chain couples TRBV6-5 to TRBJ1-1, with 7 bases fitting TRBD1. Looked up from germline, CDR1 is MNHEY and CDR2 is SVGAGI. V shed 5 bases, J shed 4 bases, and the junction held 7 bases outside the gene matches. The CDR3 extends over 14 amino acids. The chain's CDR3 is CASSDRTGATEAFF. The CDR3, as DNA: TGTGCCAGCAGTGACCGCACAGGGGCCACTGAAGCTTTCTTT.

The V and J genes are TRBV13 and TRBJ2-1; 7 positions match TRBD1. The CDR3 sequence is 17 residues long. In germline, CDR1 is PRHDT, CDR2 FYEKMQ (reference sequence). Trimming at V came to 5 bases and at J to 0 bases, leaving 10 bases not matched to a gene. CDR3 DNA: TGTGCCAGCAGCAAACAGGGGCTCCGCGCCTCCTACAATGAGCAGTTCTTC. As protein: CASSKQGLRASYNEQFF.

The chain has TRBV5-1 and TRBJ2-7, with 9 bases that match TRBD2. The germline V gene encodes CDR1 SGHRS and CDR2 YFSETQ. The CDR3 covers 16 residues. Trimming removed 0 bases from V and 7 bases from J; junction bases left unmatched: 11. The CDR3 here is CASSLAGGGGAGEQYV. In DNA form, the CDR3 reads TGCGCCAGCAGCTTGGCCGGCGGGGGGGGAGCGGGGGAGCAGTACGTC.

The rearrangement uses TRBV11-1 and TRBJ1-1; weak D call: TRBD1 (6 bases). The germline gives CDR1 SGHAT, CDR2 FQDESV (reference sequence). Trimming pared 5 bases from V and 3 bases from J, leaving 22 bases between. The CDR3 totals 17 residues. In nucleotides, the CDR3 is TGTGCCAGCAGCCAAGGTTGGGGGGGGCCATCGGACACTGAAGCTTTCTTT. It yields the protein CASSQGWGGPSDTEAFF.

V is TRBV6-5 and J is TRBJ2-2; D is undetermined. V was cut by 6 bases and J by 6 bases, with 11 bases left in between. The CDR3 is made up of 13 amino acids. CDR1 is MNHEY, CDR2 SVGAGI, per germline. The DNA of the CDR3 is TGTGCCAGCAGCCGCGACCGGGCCGGGGAGCTGTTTTTT. Encoded protein: CASSRDRAGELFF.

The V call is TRBV7-9, the J call TRBJ2-1; 8 positions match TRBD2. CDR1 is SEHNR, CDR2 FQNEAQ, per germline (reference sequence). The CDR3 runs to 13 residues. Trimming at V came to 3 bases and at J to 9 bases, leaving 4 bases not matched to a gene. The CDR3 coding sequence is TGTGCCAGCAGCTTGCGGGGGGCGGGTGAGCAGTTCTTC. Its protein is CASSLRGAGEQFF.

V gene TRBV29-1 combines with J gene TRBJ1-2; 8 bases line up with TRBD1. From germline, CDR1 is SQVTM and CDR2 ANQGSEA. After removal of 7 bases from V and 6 bases from J, the junction contained 7 bases not matched to a gene. CDR3 length: 12 residues. This chain's CDR3 is CSARDRTDGYTF. For the CDR3, the DNA is TGCAGCGCCCGGGACAGGACTGATGGCTACACCTTC. The full variable domain, rest sourced from reference TRBV29-1 and TRBJ1-2, is SAVISQKPSRDICQRGTSLTIQCQVDSQVTMMFWYRQQPGQSLTLIATANQGSEATYESGFVIDKFPISRPNLTFSTLTVSNMSPEDSSIYLCSARDRTDGYTFGSGTRLTVV.

This chain uses TRBV5-4 with TRBJ2-3; TRBD2 is a possible D gene (5 bases). The germline V and J ends were trimmed by 2 bases and 4 bases, with 11 bases remaining between them. CDR1 SGHNT and CDR2 YYREEE come from the germline V gene (reference sequence). The CDR3 is 14 residues long. As DNA, the CDR3 is TGTGCCAGCAGCTTTGACCCCGGGGCAGATACGCAGTATTTT. The encoded protein is CASSFDPGADTQYF. The whole variable domain, filled in from reference TRBV5-4 and TRBJ2-3, reads ETGVTQSPTHLIKTRGQQVTLRCSSQSGHNTVSWYQQALGQGPQFIFQYYREEENGRGNFPPRFSGLQFPNYSSELNVNALELDDSALYLCASSFDPGADTQYFGPGTRLTVL.

The chain links TRBV7-7 to TRBJ2-2, with TRBD1 identical over 7 bases. V gave up 4 bases and J gave up 2 bases; unmatched junction bases: 4. Looked up from germline, CDR1 is SSHAT and CDR2 is FNYEAQ (reference sequence). The CDR3 length is 15 residues. The DNA for the CDR3 is TGTGCCAGCAGCTCGGGGACAGTAAACACCGGGGAGCTGTTTTTT. Amino acid sequence: CASSSGTVNTGELFF.

V and J are TRBV5-5 and TRBJ1-1; possibly TRBD1 for D (5 bases). The CDR3 sequence is 12 residues long. From germline, CDR1 is SGHKS and CDR2 YYEKEE (reference sequence). Between the trimmed V and J ends, which lost 5 bases and 4 bases, there was a span of 9 bases. The CDR3 bases are TGTGCCAGCAGTTACGACAGCACTGAAGCTTTCTTT. The encoded protein is CASSYDSTEAFF.

This chain joins TRBV11-1 and TRBJ2-1, with D perhaps matching TRBD1 (8 bases). There are 15 residues in the CDR3. CDR1 SGHAT and CDR2 FQDESV come from the germline V gene (reference sequence). Deletions cut 5 bases from V and 6 bases from J, with 17 bases between. The DNA for the CDR3 is TGTGCCAGCAGCGTCAACAGGGGGGGAGTCAATGAGCAGTTCTTC. Protein product: CASSVNRGGVNEQFF.

The V and J genes are TRBV9 and TRBJ1-1; D is undetermined. Germline V gives CDR1 SGDLS, CDR2 YYNGEE. Trimming stripped 3 bases from V and 0 bases from J, with 21 bases between. The CDR3 is 18 amino acids. CDR3 protein: CASSDSADTPFMNTEAFF. CDR3 nucleotides: TGTGCCAGCAGCGATTCAGCCGACACCCCCTTCATGAACACTGAAGCTTTCTTT.

CDR3 DNA sequence: TGTGCCACCAGCAGCCCGGGGGTAAGCAATGAGCAGTTCTTC. It codes for CATSSPGVSNEQFF. V gene TRBV15 combines with J gene TRBJ2-1, with D possibly being TRBD2 (6 bases). CDR3 length: 14 amino acids. The germline gives CDR1 LNHNV, CDR2 YYDKDF (reference sequence). V lost 3 bases, J lost 6 bases, and 12 bases lay in between.

The chain joins TRBV29-1 to TRBJ2-3; no firm D call. Trimming cost V 2 bases and J 4 bases, with 7 bases left between them. Per germline, CDR1 SQVTM and CDR2 ANQGSEA. The length of the CDR3 is 12 residues. CDR3 nucleotides: TGCAGCGTTGAACCGGTCGCAGATACGCAGTATTTT. This encodes CSVEPVADTQYF.

J is TRBJ1-1 and V is TRBV19; a weak D match, TRBD1 (5 bases). The CDR3 totals 13 residues. V was pared by 3 bases and J by 5 bases, with 10 bases between. Per the germline V gene, CDR1 is LNHDA and CDR2 is SQIVND (reference sequence). For the CDR3, the DNA is TGTGCCAGTAGTATGTCCCGGGGGACTGAAGCTTTCTTT. This codes for CASSMSRGTEAFF.

The table lists this clone with a count of one. The CDR3, as DNA: TGTGCCAGCAGCCTCGGGACAGAGAATGAAAAACTGTTTTTT. Translating gives CASSLGTENEKLFF. The rearrangement joins TRBV11-3 to TRBJ1-4, with TRBD1 matching 7 bases. The CDR3 loop spans 14 amino acids. The germline gives CDR1 SGHNT, CDR2 YENEEA. Losses at the gene ends were 5 bases for V and 5 bases for J; bases not matched to a gene: 5. The full variable domain, rest sourced from reference TRBV11-3 and TRBJ1-4, is EAGVVQSPRYKIIEKKQPVAFWCNPISGHNTLYWYLQNLGQGPELLIRYENEEAVDDSQLPKDRFSAERLKGVDSTLKIQPAELGDSAVYLCASSLGTENEKLFFGSGTQLSVL.

The rearrangement links TRBV7-9 to TRBJ2-3; 8 nucleotides match TRBD1. Germline assignment: CDR1 SEHNR and CDR2 FQNEAQ (reference sequence). This CDR3 comprises 17 residues. V gave up 1 base and J gave up 4 bases; unmatched junction bases: 10. In DNA form, the CDR3 reads TGTGCCAGCAGCTTAGGCCCCAGGGGGCGCGGGTCAGATACGCAGTATTTT. Its protein is CASSLGPRGRGSDTQYF.

This rearrangement joins TRBV18 to TRBJ2-7; TRBD2 matches 7 bases. Trimming took 3 bases from V and 5 from J; bases not matched to a gene: 7. The CDR3 covers 14 residues. Germline values: CDR1 KGHSH, CDR2 LQKENI. CDR3 amino acids: CASSPPGGSNEQYV. CDR3 sequence (DNA): TGTGCCAGCTCACCCCCGGGAGGCAGCAACGAGCAGTACGTC.

The chain employs TRBV5-1 and TRBJ1-2, with TRBD1 as a possible D gene (5 bases). The V and J ends lost 4 bases and 3 bases respectively, with 13 bases between them. CDR1 is SGHRS and CDR2 is YFSETQ in the germline V gene. The CDR3 sequence is 14 residues long. Here the CDR3 DNA reads TGCGCCAGCAGCATCGGGCGGGGGGACTATGGCTACACCTTC. Its protein is CASSIGRGDYGYTF. Full variable domain (remainder filled in from reference TRBV5-1 and TRBJ1-2): KAGVTQTPRYLIKTRGQQVTLSCSPISGHRSVSWYQQTPGQGLQFLFEYFSETQRNKGNFPGRFSGRQFSNSRSEMNVSTLELGDSALYLCASSIGRGDYGYTFGSGTRLTVV.

The chain employs TRBV18 and TRBJ2-7, with D tentatively TRBD2 (6 bases). Germline assignment: CDR1 KGHSH and CDR2 LQKENI. Trimming took off 5 bases at V and 5 bases at J, with 16 bases between the two ends. CDR3 size: 14 residues. As DNA, the CDR3 is TGTGCCAGCTCATCCTCGGAGGGGATCCACGAGCAGTACGTC. It specifies CASSSSEGIHEQYV.

The chain carries TRBV5-4 and TRBJ1-1, with TRBD1 as a possible D gene (6 bases). This CDR3 spans 14 amino acids. V lost 7 bases, J lost 2 bases, and 15 bases lay in between. Per the germline V gene, CDR1 is SGHNT and CDR2 is YYREEE (reference sequence). The CDR3 DNA sequence: TGTGCCAGCTGGGGGGGCGTTGTTAACACTGAAGCTTTCTTT. As protein: CASWGGVVNTEAFF.

J is TRBJ1-2 and V is TRBV6-5; 7 nucleotides line up with TRBD1. After removal of 8 bases from V and 8 bases from J, the junction contained 14 bases not matched to a gene. The CDR3 spans 14 residues. The germline V gene encodes CDR1 MNHEY and CDR2 SVGAGI. For the CDR3, the DNA is TGTGCCAGCCTCAATACAGGGGTCTCGGGGGGCTACACCTTC. Its protein product is CASLNTGVSGGYTF.

This clone was observed a single time. This chain uses TRBV6-4 with TRBJ1-2, with TRBD1 matching over 7 bases. The V segment lost 6 bases and the J segment 4 bases; nucleotides outside the gene matches: 11. CDR1 and CDR2 (germline): MRHNA, SNTAGT. The CDR3 is 15 residues long. The CDR3 is CASSPTPGQSYGYTF. For the CDR3, the DNA is TGTGCCAGCAGCCCAACTCCGGGACAGTCCTATGGCTACACCTTC.

The J gene is TRBJ1-2, the V gene TRBV6-5; no clear D gene. Germline assignment: CDR1 MNHEY and CDR2 SVGAGI. This CDR3 is 15 amino acids long. Trimming took 4 bases from V and 0 from J, leaving 12 bases between them. The CDR3 spells CASSSPSEANYGYTF. The DNA for the CDR3 is TGTGCCAGCAGTTCCCCCTCGGAGGCTAACTATGGCTACACCTTC.

The gene calls are TRBV19 and TRBJ1-5; TRBD1 aligns across 11 bases. Germline CDR1 is LNHDA and CDR2 is SQIVND (reference sequence). V was pared by 7 bases and J by 4 bases, with 6 bases of the junction left unmatched. The CDR3 spans 15 residues. CDR3 loop: CASKKGTGGNQPQHF. The CDR3 bases are TGTGCCAGTAAAAAAGGGACAGGGGGAAATCAGCCCCAGCATTTT.

The chain employs TRBV14 and TRBJ1-1, with D perhaps TRBD1 (5 bases). The CDR3 sequence is 14 residues long. The germline V and J ends were trimmed by 4 bases and 0 bases, with 9 bases remaining between them. CDR1 SGHDN and CDR2 FVKESK come from the germline V gene. As DNA, the CDR3 is TGTGCCAGCAGCCTGGGGGGACTGAACACTGAAGCTTTCTTT. It encodes CASSLGGLNTEAFF.

The V gene is TRBV5-1, the J gene TRBJ1-2; TRBD1 matches 7 bases. CDR3 length equals 13 residues. Germline V gene data show CDR1 as SGHRS and CDR2 as YFSETQ. Unmatched junction bases numbered 5, after V lost 1 base and J lost 8 bases. This CDR3 reads CASSLNDREGYTF. The CDR3, as DNA: TGCGCCAGCAGCTTGAACGACAGGGAAGGCTACACCTTC. The whole variable domain, filled in from reference TRBV5-1 and TRBJ1-2, reads KAGVTQTPRYLIKTRGQQVTLSCSPISGHRSVSWYQQTPGQGLQFLFEYFSETQRNKGNFPGRFSGRQFSNSRSEMNVSTLELGDSALYLCASSLNDREGYTFGSGTRLTVV.